This T cell receptor beta chain stems from a study of blood T cell repertoires in COVID-19 (dated by TCRdb to the early 2020s). For the wider study: The collaborator samples originated in the United States, Italy and Spain and spanned the acute and convalescent phases of COVID-19. The prospective study material was composed of cDNA or gDNA derived from T cells, B-cell-depleted T cells, or PBMCs. Deeply sampled blood TCRbeta repertoires from subjects exposed to, actively infected with, or recovered from COVID-19 were included in the dataset. A freely available public database, intended as a resource for researchers studying the immune response to SARS-CoV-2, is where the repertoires were released. Samples were obtained from the ongoing ImmuneRACE study (first 160 participants) and from 950 to 1,500 subjects provided by 6 global collaborators. Nearly every sample came with metadata listing a de-identified subject ID, COVID-19 status, age in years and sex. Where HLA class I and class II types were available, the types were taken from metadata supplied by the sample provider, not from assay-based typing.

Measured from the cysteine to the phenylalanine, the CDR3 is 13 residues long. Only the CDR3 region is kept as DNA, spanning 39 bases read in frame from base 1. CDR1 and CDR2, looked up from the germline V gene, are KGHSH and LQKENI. V drops 2 bases and J drops 5 bases, leaving 9 bases in between. Regarding this clone: Its recognized antigen is unknown. No base-level quality is on record; no much larger clone is a single base apart.

The investigation overall reported the following: Clinical and demographic metadata were provided uncurated, with the amount varying by source and participant.

TCRbeta CDR3 regions were amplified from genomic DNA by means of the immunoSEQ Assay, a bias-controlled multiplex PCR. Per the source publication's procedure: The number of nucleated cells in each sample was estimated by amplification of reference gene primers within the assay. To quantify the absolute abundance of each unique TCRbeta CDR3 rearrangement, sequence reads were collapsed and filtered. For each sample, productive Simpson clonality was calculated as the square root of Simpson's diversity index across productive rearrangements. Not all clones reach the TCRdb copy of this immuneACCESS table, which keeps in-frame sequences only. Checked studies attribute under half of the gap to unresolved V genes and leave the rest unexplained. That table furnishes V, J and clone size, whereas the DNA furnished D and trimming. The sample table shows approximately 52,000 clones, and about 86% are seen once. The ten largest clones take up 1.3% of the sample.

Whole blood was collected in K2EDTA tubes by collaborating institutions according to the institutions' own protocols. Collaborator samples were shipped for TCRbeta analysis as frozen whole blood, isolated PBMCs, or DNA extracted from either sample type. Sample: peripheral blood. The sequence derives from a man in his sixties with acute or convalescent COVID-19. The chain was built from TRBV18 and TRBJ1-2; the D gene assignment is ambiguous. This receptor carries the CDR3 CASSPTETYGYTF. The DNA sequence follows: TGTGCCAGCTCACCAACCGAAACTTATGGCTACACCTTC. With the rest looked up from the reference TRBV18 and TRBJ1-2 genes rather than sequenced, the full variable domain is NAGVMQNPRHLVRRRGQEARLRCSPMKGHSHVYWYRQLPEEGLKFMVYLQKENIIDESGMPKERFSAEFPKEGPSILRIQQVVRGDSAAYFCASSPTETYGYTFGSGTRLTVV.